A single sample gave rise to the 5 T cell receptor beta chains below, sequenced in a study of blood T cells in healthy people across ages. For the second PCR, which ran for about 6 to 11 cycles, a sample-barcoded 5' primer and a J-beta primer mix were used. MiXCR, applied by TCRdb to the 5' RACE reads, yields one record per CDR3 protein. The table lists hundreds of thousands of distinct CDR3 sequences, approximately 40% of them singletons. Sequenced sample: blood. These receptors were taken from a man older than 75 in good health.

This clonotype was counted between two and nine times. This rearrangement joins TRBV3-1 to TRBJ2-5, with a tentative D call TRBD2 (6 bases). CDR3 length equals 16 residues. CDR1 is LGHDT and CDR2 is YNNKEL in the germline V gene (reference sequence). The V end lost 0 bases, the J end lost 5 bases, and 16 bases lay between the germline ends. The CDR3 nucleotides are TGTGCCAGCAGCCAAGATCAAATGTGGGGGGAGGAGACCCAGTACTTC. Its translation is CASSQDQMWGEETQYF.

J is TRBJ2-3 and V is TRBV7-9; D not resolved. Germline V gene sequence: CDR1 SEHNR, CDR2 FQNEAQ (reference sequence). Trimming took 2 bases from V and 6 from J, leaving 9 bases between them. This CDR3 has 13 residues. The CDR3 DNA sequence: TGTGCCAGCAGCTTAACAGACGCGGATACGCAGTATTTT. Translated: CASSLTDADTQYF.

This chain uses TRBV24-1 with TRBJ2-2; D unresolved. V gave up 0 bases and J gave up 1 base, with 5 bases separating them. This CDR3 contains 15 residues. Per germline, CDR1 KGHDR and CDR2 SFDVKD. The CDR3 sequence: CATSDLGRNTGELFF. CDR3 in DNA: TGTGCCACCAGTGATTTGGGCAGGAACACCGGGGAGCTGTTTTTT.

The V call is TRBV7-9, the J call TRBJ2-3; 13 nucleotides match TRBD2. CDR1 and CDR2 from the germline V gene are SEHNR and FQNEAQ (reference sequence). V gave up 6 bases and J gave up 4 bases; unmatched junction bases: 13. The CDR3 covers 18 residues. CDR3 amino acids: CASRRTSGRVQHADTQYF. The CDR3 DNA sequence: TGTGCCAGCAGGCGTACTAGCGGGAGGGTCCAACACGCAGATACGCAGTATTTT.

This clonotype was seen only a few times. The DNA for the CDR3 is TGTGCCAGCAGCCTTGGGACAGGGAATCGCGAGCAGTACTTC. Translation gives CASSLGTGNREQYF. The V call is TRBV3-1, the J call TRBJ2-7, with 9 bases that match TRBD1. CDR1 and CDR2 from the germline V gene are LGHDT and YNNKEL (reference sequence). Germline trimming cut 4 bases from V and 6 bases from J; bases unmatched to any gene: 7. CDR3 length equals 14 residues.